The 2 T cell receptor beta chains listed next were all sequenced from one sample in a study of cytomegalovirus exposure and HLA in healthy donors listed by TCRdb under 2017. The receptor library was made with the immunoSEQ multiplex PCR assay. A mixture of 60 forward primers for TCR Vbeta segments and 13 reverse primers for TCR Jbeta segments was used in the multiplex PCR. TCRdb took this table from immuneACCESS and kept in-frame rearrangements with V and J called. Such tables lack part of the clones; where checked against another copy, unresolved V genes explain under half of the gap, and the rest is unexplained. This sample lists about 140,000 clones; over 70% were detected once. Around 14% of the sample is held by the ten biggest clonotypes. The material sequenced was PBMCs. The receptors were sampled from a woman between 40 and 50 years old in good health and CMV-seronegative.

This rearrangement joins TRBV6-1 to TRBJ1-6; no clear D gene. With 7 bases removed from V and 0 bases from J, the gap between germline ends came to 10 bases. The CDR3 covers 15 residues. The V gene's germline CDR1 is MNHNS and CDR2 SASEGT. For the CDR3, the DNA is TGTGCCAGCACCACAACCTCCTCCTATAATTCACCCCTCCACTTT. Protein sequence: CASTTTSSYNSPLHF.

The chain carries TRBV28 and TRBJ2-5; D not resolved. The CDR3 is 13 residues long. The germline CDR1 and CDR2 sequences are MDHEN and SYDVKM. The germline V and J ends were trimmed by 3 bases and 4 bases, with 9 bases remaining between them. CDR3 DNA sequence: TGTGCCAGCAGTTTGTCTTTTAGAGAGACCCAGTACTTC. Encoded protein: CASSLSFRETQYF.